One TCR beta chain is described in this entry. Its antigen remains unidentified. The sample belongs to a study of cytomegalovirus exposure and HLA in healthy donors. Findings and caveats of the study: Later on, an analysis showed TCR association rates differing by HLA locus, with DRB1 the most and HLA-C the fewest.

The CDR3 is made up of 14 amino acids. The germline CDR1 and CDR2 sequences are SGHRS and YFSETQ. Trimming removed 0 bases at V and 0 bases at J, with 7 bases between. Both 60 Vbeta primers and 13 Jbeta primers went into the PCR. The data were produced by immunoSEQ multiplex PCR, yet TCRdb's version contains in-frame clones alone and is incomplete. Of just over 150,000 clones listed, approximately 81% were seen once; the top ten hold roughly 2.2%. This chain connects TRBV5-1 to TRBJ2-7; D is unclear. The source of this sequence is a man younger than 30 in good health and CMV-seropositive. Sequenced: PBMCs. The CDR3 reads CASSLGHNSYEQYF. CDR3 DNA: TGCGCCAGCAGCTTGGGTCACAACTCCTACGAGCAGTACTTC.